This T cell receptor beta chain derives from a study of metastatic and nonmetastatic thyroid tumors. Via MiXCR, TCRdb re-called the PCR reads. The sample contains fewer than 20,000 clones, over 25% of which appear only once. There were no patients who had received any treatment before thyroid surgery. This CDR3 comprises 15 residues. Germline CDR1 reads KGHDR; CDR2 reads SFDVKD. V gave up 3 bases and J gave up 1 base; unmatched junction bases: 4. This clone occurred a few times. This rearrangement joins TRBV24-1 to TRBJ1-2; 7 bases are a match to TRBD1. The sample consisted of tumor tissue. The receptor was isolated from a male donor with papillary thyroid cancer or a benign thyroid nodule (not recorded which). Some clones in this sample may be carry-over from other donors' samples. DNA of the CDR3: TGTGCCACCAGTGATAAACAGGGGATTAACTATGGCTACACCTTC. Translating it yields CATSDKQGINYGYTF.